Listed here is a single TCR beta chain. Antigen: not known. One junction end disagrees with the germline gene, perhaps due to a read error. The table came from immunoSEQ multiplex PCR; TCRdb's copy has only in-frame clones and leaves some out. Of fewer than 75,000 clones in the sample, 80% to 90% were seen once. This sample was taken from a study of PD-L1 blockade in urothelial cancer. Study context: T cell content in blood samples showed a median of 141,255. Regarding the study as a whole: Patients with durable benefit had greater blood expansion of tumor-associated TCR clones 3 weeks into treatment.

The germline gives CDR1 SGHRS, CDR2 YFSETQ. The CDR3 sequence is 15 residues long. This sequence joins TRBV5-1 and TRBJ2-7, with 9 bases matching TRBD2. The sample was PBMCs, taken around atezolizumab (anti-PD-L1) treatment. This clonotype originated in a man in his 70s with urothelial cancer. CDR3 DNA sequence: TGCGCCAGCAGGTTGGAGGGACTAGCTCCGGGCGAGCAGTACTTC. Its translation is CASRLEGLAPGEQYF.